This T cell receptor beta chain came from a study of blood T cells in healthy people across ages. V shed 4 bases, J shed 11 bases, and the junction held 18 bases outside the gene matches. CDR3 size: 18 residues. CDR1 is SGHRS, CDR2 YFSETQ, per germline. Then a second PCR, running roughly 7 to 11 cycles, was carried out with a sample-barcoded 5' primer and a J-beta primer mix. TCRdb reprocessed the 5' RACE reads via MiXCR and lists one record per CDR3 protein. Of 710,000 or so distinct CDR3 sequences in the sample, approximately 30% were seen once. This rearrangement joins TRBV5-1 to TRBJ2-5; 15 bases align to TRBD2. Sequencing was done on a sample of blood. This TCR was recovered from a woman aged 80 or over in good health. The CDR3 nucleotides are TGCGCCAGCAGCAGCCGGACTAGCGGGGGGGCCGCAGTCAATGAGCAGTACTTC. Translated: CASSSRTSGGAAVNEQYF.